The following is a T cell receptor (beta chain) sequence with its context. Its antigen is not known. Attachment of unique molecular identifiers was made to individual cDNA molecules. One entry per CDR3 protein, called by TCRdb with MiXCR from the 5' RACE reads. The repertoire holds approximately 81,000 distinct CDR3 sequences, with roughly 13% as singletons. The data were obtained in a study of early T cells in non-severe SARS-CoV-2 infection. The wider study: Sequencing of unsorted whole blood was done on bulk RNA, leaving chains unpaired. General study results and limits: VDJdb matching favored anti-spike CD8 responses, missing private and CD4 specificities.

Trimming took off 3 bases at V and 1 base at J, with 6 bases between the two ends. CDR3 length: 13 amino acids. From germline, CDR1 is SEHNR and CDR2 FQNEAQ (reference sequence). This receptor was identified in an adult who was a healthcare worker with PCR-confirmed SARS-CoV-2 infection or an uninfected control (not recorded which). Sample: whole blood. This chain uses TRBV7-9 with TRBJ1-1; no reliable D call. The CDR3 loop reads CASSFVQNTEAFF. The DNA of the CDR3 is TGTGCCAGCAGCTTCGTCCAGAACACTGAAGCTTTCTTT.